These 18 T cell receptor beta chains share one sample of origin, sequenced in a study of response to subunit inactivated influenza vaccine (dated 2018 in TCRdb). The library came from RT-PCR. The sample was run on an Illumina HiSeq 2500. Starting from the raw public reads, TCRdb applied fastp trimming at Q25, assembled clones with MiXCR and retained in-frame beta chains. Every distinct CDR3 protein forms one entry, paired with its most common genes and DNA. The sample has 150,000 to 200,000 distinct CDR3 sequences on record, 9.5% to 15% of them singletons. Jointly, the top ten make up less than 30% of the sample. These data also featured in a second study, about T cells expressing NK-cell markers. The second publication reports: 5'RACE template switching, by which a universal primer site and unique molecular identifiers were added, was used to make TCR beta cDNA libraries.

The input for sequencing was CD8+ T cells sorted from PBMCs, taken 11 to 12 days after vaccination. The receptors originated from a man aged 45-65 years who received an inactivated influenza vaccine. Donor details come from another sample of the same person, matched by shared clones.

This sequence joins TRBV11-3 and TRBJ2-1; tentatively, D is TRBD1 or TRBD2 (5 bases each). Per germline, CDR1 SGHNT and CDR2 YENEEA. This CDR3 has 16 residues. V lost 0 bases to trimming and J lost 3 bases, with 12 bases between them. In nucleotides, the CDR3 is TGTGCCAGCAGCTTAGATGCAAGTGGGGGCTACAATGAGCAGTTCTTC. Translating gives CASSLDASGGYNEQFF.

J is TRBJ2-4 and V is TRBV2; 7 nucleotides line up with TRBD1. Germline V gene lookup returns CDR1 SNHLY and CDR2 FYNNEI. The CDR3 is 15 residues long. The J segment lost 1 base and the V segment lost 3 bases, leaving 3 bases of the junction unmatched. The CDR3 coding sequence is TGTGCCAGCAGTGACGGCAGGGGGGCCAAAAACATTCAGTACTTC. Translated: CASSDGRGAKNIQYF.

This clonotype has a handful of counts. The gene calls are TRBV28 and TRBJ1-3; D is unclear. Trimming took 3 bases from V and 0 from J, leaving 6 bases between them. There are 14 residues in the CDR3. Per germline, CDR1 MDHEN and CDR2 SYDVKM. The CDR3 is CASSLTLSGNTIYF. The CDR3 coding sequence is TGTGCCAGCAGTTTGACTCTCTCTGGAAACACCATATATTTT.

With respect to this clonotype: The junction differs from germline at one of its ends, possibly a read error. The chain carries TRBV7-8 and TRBJ2-1; D possibly corresponds to TRBD1 (5 bases). Germline CDR1 SGHVS, CDR2 FQNEAQ. This CDR3 is built from 13 residues. Written as DNA, the CDR3 is TGTGCCTGCAGCAGCGCAGGGAACAATGAGCAGTTCTTC. This codes for CACSSAGNNEQFF.

This chain joins TRBV7-6 and TRBJ2-5; 14 bases fit TRBD2. From germline, CDR1 is SGHVS and CDR2 FNYEAQ. The CDR3 is 16 residues long. V shed 5 bases and J 7 bases; nucleotides not matched to a gene: 9. The CDR3 DNA reads as TGTGCCAGCAGCAAACCGGGACTAGCGGGAGAGGGGACCCAGTACTTC. This codes for CASSKPGLAGEGTQYF.

In this sample, this clonotype turned up a few times. The J gene is TRBJ2-7, the V gene TRBV27, with TRBD1 identical over 7 bases. The CDR3 has 14 amino acids. V shed 4 bases and J 2 bases; nucleotides not matched to a gene: 5. Germline V gene data show CDR1 as MNHEY and CDR2 as SMNVEV (reference sequence). The CDR3: CASSSGTDAYEQYF. CDR3 DNA: TGTGCCAGCAGTTCCGGGACAGATGCCTACGAGCAGTACTTC.

This clonotype has more than one count but fewer than ten. The chain couples TRBV25-1 to TRBJ2-2, with TRBD2 identical over 13 bases. From germline, CDR1 is MGHDK and CDR2 SYGVNS. The V and J ends lost 5 bases and 4 bases, in that order; junction bases with no gene match: 4. CDR3 length: 16 amino acids. The CDR3 sequence: CASSSRLAGGTGELFF. CDR3 nucleotide sequence: TGTGCCAGCAGTTCGAGACTAGCGGGAGGCACCGGGGAGCTGTTTTTT.

This clonotype was detected only a few times. The V call is TRBV4-2, the J call TRBJ2-1; TRBD2 aligns across 11 bases. Germline V gives CDR1 LGHNA, CDR2 YNFKEQ. The CDR3 runs 17 residues. V lost 3 bases to trimming and J lost 9 bases; unmatched junction nucleotides: 13. The CDR3 loop is CASSQSLASGGYLEQFF. DNA for the CDR3: TGTGCCAGCAGCCAGTCCCTCGCTAGCGGGGGGTACCTTGAGCAGTTCTTC.

The chain employs TRBV7-2 and TRBJ2-1; D is perhaps TRBD1 (6 bases). The CDR3 runs 15 residues. Between the trimmed V and J ends, which lost 5 bases and 0 bases, there was a span of 11 bases. Germline-derived CDR1 and CDR2 are SGHTA and FQGNSA. CDR3 in amino acids: CASSQDRSSYNEQFF. The CDR3 DNA follows: TGTGCCAGCAGCCAGGACAGAAGCTCCTACAATGAGCAGTTCTTC. The full variable domain, in which reference TRBV7-2 and TRBJ2-1 provide the parts outside the CDR3, is GAGVSQSPSNKVTEKGKDVELRCDPISGHTALYWYRQSLGQGLEFLIYFQGNSAPDKSGLPSDRFSAERTGGSVSTLTIQRTQQEDSAVYLCASSQDRSSYNEQFFGPGTRLTVL.

The CDR3: CASSLTSGSYNEQFF. The DNA of the CDR3 is TGTGCCAGCAGCCTGACTAGCGGTTCTTACAATGAGCAGTTCTTC. The chain links TRBV28 to TRBJ2-1, with TRBD2 matching over 9 bases. V shed 6 bases and J 4 bases; nucleotides not matched to a gene: 7. Germline lookup yields CDR1 MDHEN and CDR2 SYDVKM. The CDR3 extends over 15 amino acids. The full variable domain, rest sourced from reference TRBV28 and TRBJ2-1, is DVKVTQSSRYLVKRTGEKVFLECVQDMDHENMFWYRQDPGLGLRLIYFSYDVKMKEKGDIPEGYSVSREKKERFSLILESASTNQTSMYLCASSLTSGSYNEQFFGPGTRLTVL.

The sample holds a few counts of this clonotype. The chain links TRBV27 to TRBJ1-5; no reliable D call. V lost 4 bases and J lost 2, with 9 bases in between. Germline loops: CDR1 MNHEY, CDR2 SMNVEV (reference sequence). CDR3 length: 14 amino acids. CDR3: CASSSIGGNQPQHF. CDR3 DNA sequence: TGTGCCAGCAGTTCGATAGGAGGCAATCAGCCCCAGCATTTT.

The rearrangement links TRBV15 to TRBJ1-5; weak D call: TRBD1 (6 bases). Germline V gene lookup returns CDR1 LNHNV and CDR2 YYDKDF (reference sequence). V was cut by 1 base and J by 7 bases, with 14 bases left in between. The CDR3 is made up of 15 amino acids. CDR3 in amino acids: CATSRGQAPPQPQHF. The DNA for the CDR3 is TGTGCCACCAGCAGAGGACAGGCCCCTCCCCAGCCCCAGCATTTT.

This clonotype was counted ten times or more. The V call is TRBV12-3 or TRBV12-4, the J call TRBJ2-1; D is perhaps TRBD2 (6 bases). This CDR3 contains 13 residues. Between the trimmed V and J ends, which lost 5 bases and 3 bases, there was a span of 8 bases. For the CDR3, the DNA is TGTGCCAGCAGTCTGGGACTCTACAATGAGCAGTTCTTC. Amino acid sequence: CASSLGLYNEQFF.

This clonotype occurred a few times. The V gene is TRBV2, the J gene TRBJ1-4; D perhaps matches TRBD1 (5 bases). Germline V gives CDR1 SNHLY, CDR2 FYNNEI. This CDR3 comprises 16 residues. V lost 8 bases and J 3 bases, leaving 19 bases between the germline ends. This CDR3 is CASDTGLEWANEKLFF. Written as DNA, the CDR3 is TGTGCCAGCGATACAGGTCTGGAGTGGGCTAATGAAAAACTGTTTTTT. Using reference TRBV2 and TRBJ1-4 for the parts outside the CDR3, the full variable domain is EPEVTQTPSHQVTQMGQEVILRCVPISNHLYFYWYRQILGQKVEFLVSFYNNEISEKSEIFDDQFSVERPDGSNFTLKIRSTKLEDSAMYFCASDTGLEWANEKLFFGSGTQLSVL.

This chain uses TRBV12-3 or TRBV12-4 with TRBJ2-6, with D possibly matching TRBD1 (6 bases). V was cut by 6 bases and J by 0 bases, with 12 bases left in between. There are 16 residues in the CDR3. CDR3 region: CASRLGQSSGANVLTF. CDR3 bases: TGTGCCAGCAGACTGGGACAATCCTCTGGGGCCAACGTCCTGACTTTC.

This clonotype came up many times. The chain uses TRBV7-9 and TRBJ2-4; 10 bases match TRBD1. Per germline, CDR1 SEHNR and CDR2 FQNEAQ (reference sequence). J gave up 3 bases and V 5 bases, and 7 bases lay outside the gene matches. CDR3 length: 16 residues. CDR3 in DNA: TGTGCCAGCAGCCCCCCGGACAGGGGGGACAAAAACATTCAGTACTTC. It specifies CASSPPDRGDKNIQYF.

This clonotype was recorded at least ten times. The chain uses TRBV29-1 and TRBJ2-7, with a weak D call TRBD2 (6 bases). V shed 4 bases and J shed 2 bases, with 12 bases lying between them. CDR1 and CDR2 (germline): SQVTM, ANQGSEA. This CDR3 is built from 13 residues. The CDR3 is CSVVPSEAYEQYF. The DNA of the CDR3 is TGCAGCGTTGTGCCTAGCGAGGCCTACGAGCAGTACTTC.

This chain links TRBV4-3 with TRBJ1-2; possibly TRBD1 for D (6 bases). CDR1 and CDR2 (germline): LGHNA, YSLEER. V gave up 4 bases and J gave up 4 bases, with 19 bases separating them. There are 16 residues in the CDR3. CDR3 sequence: CASSPGLGQGTYGYTF. The CDR3 DNA reads as TGCGCCAGCAGCCCGGGACTGGGTCAGGGGACCTATGGCTACACCTTC.